This is a list of T cell receptor beta chains from one sample in a study of T cells in Graves' hyperthyroidism and ophthalmopathy. A single record per CDR3 protein comes from TCRdb applying MiXCR to the multiplex PCR reads. Of about 410,000 distinct CDR3 sequences listed, 14% are singletons. The sequenced sample consisted of blood. The receptors were gathered from a woman aged 25 to 39 with Graves' ophthalmopathy. Each CDR3 is given without its conserved first and last residue.

cdr3_aa j_call v_call
SAGTGTGQETQY TRBJ2-5 TRBV20-1
ASSSQGASSYNEQF TRBJ2-1 TRBV12-3/TRBV12-4
ASRGWAYEQY TRBJ2-7 TRBV2
ASSEKAGYYNEQF TRBJ2-1 TRBV2
ASSTTGGAEAF TRBJ1-1 TRBV12-3/TRBV12-4
ASRGPGNTGELF TRBJ2-2 TRBV19
ASIQRGAGTSGTTDTQY TRBJ2-3 TRBV27
ASSLSWYEQY TRBJ2-7 TRBV28
ASKPHGGQETQY TRBJ2-5 TRBV25-1
ASSLGPTGMTYDSPLH TRBJ1-6 TRBV12-3/TRBV12-4
ASSTDRGASNQPQH TRBJ1-5 TRBV5-6
ASRSGNTGELF TRBJ2-2 TRBV7-9
ASSSSRGSNEKLF TRBJ1-4 TRBV7-2
ASSSDREGNGELF TRBJ2-2 TRBV11-3
ASRPTGGVEKLF TRBJ1-4 TRBV3-1
ASSPPAGDTQY TRBJ2-3 TRBV18
SARHPSGGSDTQY TRBJ2-3 TRBV20-1
ASSGGTGGSDTQY TRBJ2-3 TRBV6-1
ASSSRTGISEKLF TRBJ1-4 TRBV7-9
ASSQIGETQY TRBJ2-5 TRBV11-2
AWSVAGGYGYT TRBJ1-2 TRBV30
ASSEGVEAGYGYT TRBJ1-2 TRBV2
ASGEGGHEQY TRBJ2-7 TRBV28
ATSDPGTGFNTGELF TRBJ2-2 TRBV24-1
ASSPFTVTDTQY TRBJ2-3 TRBV11-2
ASSGPPAEEPYGYT TRBJ1-2 TRBV6-1
ASSLGLNTGELF TRBJ2-2 TRBV7-2
ASSLTLQGPYEQY TRBJ2-7 TRBV7-6
ASSVVRTRQGPNSPLH TRBJ1-6 TRBV2
ASSKHPNTEAF TRBJ1-1 TRBV19
ASSLNGQVNQPQH TRBJ1-5 TRBV7-8
ASSPTRGGPYEQY TRBJ2-7 TRBV14
ATSSIRRPGETQY TRBJ2-5 TRBV15